Given below is one TCR beta chain in context. Assay used: immunoSEQ multiplex PCR; TCRdb lists only in-frame clones, some missing. The sample has about 410,000 clones; approximately 89% are singletons. These data come from a study of blood T cell repertoires in COVID-19. This clonotype was obtained from a woman between 40 and 50 years old with COVID-19, enrolled during active disease. The sample consisted of peripheral blood.

Here the CDR3 reads CATSDFADEQYF. CDR3 sequence (DNA): TGTGCCACCAGTGATTTTGCGGACGAGCAGTACTTC. The V and J genes are TRBV24-1 and TRBJ2-7; D is ambiguous. Per germline, CDR1 KGHDR and CDR2 SFDVKD. The CDR3 sequence is 12 residues long. Trimming left V 1 base short and J 5 bases short, with 5 bases between.